What follows are 30 T cell receptor beta chains derived from one specimen sequenced in a study of blood T cell repertoires in COVID-19. Clones were read by immunoSEQ multiplex PCR, and TCRdb kept only the in-frame ones, dropping some. This table has 350,000 to 400,000 clones, about 89% appearing once. The sample taken for sequencing was peripheral blood. Receptors originate from a woman aged 30 to 39 with COVID-19, enrolled during active disease.

V gene TRBV18 combines with J gene TRBJ2-3; tentative D call: TRBD2 (5 bases). Trimming left V 1 base short and J 2 bases short, with 10 bases between. This CDR3 spans 15 amino acids. Germline V CDR1 and CDR2: KGHSH, LQKENI. For the CDR3, the DNA is TGTGCCAGCTCACCACGGCGGGTCCTCACAGATACGCAGTATTTT. As protein: CASSPRRVLTDTQYF.

This clone was picked up one time. The chain employs TRBV29-1 and TRBJ2-1, with D tentatively TRBD2 (5 bases). The CDR3 covers 14 residues. V lost 7 bases to trimming and J lost 4 bases, with 17 bases between them. CDR1 is SQVTM and CDR2 is ANQGSEA in the germline V gene. The CDR3 DNA is TGCAGCGCCCGCCCAGCGGACGTATACAATGAGCAGTTCTTC. Residues: CSARPADVYNEQFF.

This chain connects TRBV24-1 to TRBJ1-2; TRBD1 agrees at 8 bases. V trimming: 7 bases; J trimming: 9 bases; junction bases outside the gene matches: 6. From germline, CDR1 is KGHDR and CDR2 SFDVKD. The CDR3 runs 12 residues. CDR3 in DNA: TGTGCCACCAGCCAGGGGGCTGGGCGCTACACCTTC. It yields the protein CATSQGAGRYTF.

The chain is built from TRBV7-9 and TRBJ2-7; D gene uncertain. With 1 base removed from V and 3 bases from J, the gap between germline ends came to 7 bases. CDR1 and CDR2 (germline): SEHNR, FQNEAQ (reference sequence). The CDR3 consists of 13 residues. The CDR3: CASSLGRFYEQYF. The DNA of the CDR3 is TGTGCCAGCAGCTTAGGCAGGTTCTACGAGCAGTACTTC.

The genes are TRBV25-1 and TRBJ2-1, with a possible D match to TRBD1 (6 bases). CDR3 size: 16 residues. V lost 3 bases to trimming and J lost 5 bases, with 17 bases between them. Germline V gene sequence: CDR1 MGHDK, CDR2 SYGVNS. CDR3: CASSDPSRRGHNEQFF. The CDR3 DNA is TGTGCCAGCAGTGATCCTAGCCGCAGGGGACACAATGAGCAGTTCTTC.

This chain joins TRBV9 and TRBJ2-5; tentatively, D is TRBD2 (5 bases). Looked up from germline, CDR1 is SGDLS and CDR2 is YYNGEE. The V end was cut by 1 base, the J end by 3 bases, with 13 bases between. This CDR3 contains 15 residues. CDR3 protein: CASSVSPRGEETQYF. The DNA for the CDR3 is TGTGCCAGCAGCGTAAGTCCCCGGGGTGAAGAGACCCAGTACTTC.

The rearrangement uses TRBV29-1 and TRBJ1-1; D possibly corresponds to TRBD1 (5 bases). CDR3 length equals 13 residues. Looked up from germline, CDR1 is SQVTM and CDR2 is ANQGSEA. V lost 5 bases and J lost 1, with 11 bases in between. CDR3 sequence reads: CSVCREANTEAFF. The CDR3 nucleotides read TGCAGCGTTTGCAGGGAAGCGAACACTGAAGCTTTCTTT.

The genes are TRBV6-5 and TRBJ1-3; 9 bases fit TRBD1. J was trimmed by 7 bases and V by 6 bases; bases with no gene match: 10. The CDR3 covers 15 residues. Germline loops: CDR1 MNHEY, CDR2 SVGAGI. Here the CDR3 DNA reads TGTGCCAGCAGCCTCGGGACAGGGTTTTTGAACACCATATATTTT. It is translated as CASSLGTGFLNTIYF.

This clone was recorded a few times. The rearrangement links TRBV15 to TRBJ1-2, with TRBD1 matching 7 bases. The germline V gene encodes CDR1 LNHNV and CDR2 YYDKDF (reference sequence). This CDR3 contains 14 residues. V dropped 3 bases and J dropped 7; count of bases not matched to a gene: 8. CDR3 nucleotide sequence: TGTGCCACCAGCAGTGCACGGACAGGATCTGGCTACACCTTC. Translation: CATSSARTGSGYTF.

On this clone: The same CDR3 is also encoded by other DNA sequences in this sample. This chain joins TRBV5-1 and TRBJ2-3; 7 bases are shared with TRBD1. Germline CDR1 SGHRS, CDR2 YFSETQ. Germline trimming cut 4 bases from V and 0 bases from J; bases unmatched to any gene: 2. The CDR3 has 14 amino acids. CDR3 amino acids: CASSLGQSTDTQYF. CDR3 bases: TGCGCCAGCAGCCTGGGACAGAGCACAGATACGCAGTATTTT.

Comment on this clone: This same CDR3 is encoded by further DNA sequences in the sample. The chain carries TRBV12-5 and TRBJ2-2, with D possibly matching TRBD1 (6 bases). Trimming shortened V by 0 bases and J by 4 bases, and 6 bases separated the two germline ends. This CDR3 is built from 14 residues. Germline CDR1 reads LGHNT; CDR2 reads FRNRAP. The DNA of the CDR3 is TGTGCTAGTGGTTTGGTACAGGGCACCGGGGAGCTGTTTTTT. It translates to CASGLVQGTGELFF.

This chain joins TRBV6-2 or TRBV6-3 and TRBJ2-7; 8 positions agree with TRBD2. This CDR3 is 15 amino acids long. Trimming at V came to 2 bases and at J to 3 bases, leaving 6 bases not matched to a gene. Germline V CDR1 and CDR2: MNHEY, SVGEGT. The CDR3 DNA reads as TGTGCCAGCAGTTACCCCCCGGGGGGGCACTACGAGCAGTACTTC. It yields the protein CASSYPPGGHYEQYF.

V is TRBV2 and J is TRBJ1-1; weak D call: TRBD1 (6 bases). CDR1 and CDR2 (germline): SNHLY, FYNNEI. V shed 9 bases and J shed 0 bases, with 17 bases lying between them. This CDR3 is built from 15 residues. In DNA, the CDR3 is TGTGCCAGTCCTCGGGGGGGCTCTTTGAACACTGAAGCTTTCTTT. Translation: CASPRGGSLNTEAFF.

The rearrangement uses TRBV2 and TRBJ2-5, with 8 bases aligning to TRBD1. Unmatched junction bases numbered 6, after V lost 10 bases and J lost 2 bases. This CDR3 has 13 residues. Germline CDR1 SNHLY, CDR2 FYNNEI. The CDR3, as DNA: TGTGCCAACAGGGGGAGCATGCAAGAGACCCAGTACTTC. The encoded protein is CANRGSMQETQYF.

The chain uses TRBV7-2 and TRBJ1-1; the D is unclear. Trimming took off 4 bases at V and 3 bases at J, with 12 bases between the two ends. Germline CDR1 reads SGHTA; CDR2 reads FQGNSA. The CDR3 is 14 amino acids. The CDR3 DNA reads as TGTGCCAGCAGCTCTCCCCAGATGCACACTGAAGCTTTCTTT. Protein sequence: CASSSPQMHTEAFF.

The V call is TRBV18, the J call TRBJ2-5; TRBD2 matches at 7 bases. Germline V gene data show CDR1 as KGHSH and CDR2 as LQKENI. This CDR3 spans 16 amino acids. V shed 0 bases, J shed 3 bases, and the junction held 7 bases outside the gene matches. For the CDR3, the DNA is TGTGCCAGCTCACCACCTGGGGTGGGGACTAAAGAGACCCAGTACTTC. It encodes CASSPPGVGTKETQYF.

With regard to this clone: The same CDR3 arises from other DNA sequences in this sample as well. The chain has TRBV6-5 and TRBJ1-6, with 7 bases that match TRBD1. Germline V lookup: CDR1 MNHEY, CDR2 SVGAGI. V gave up 6 bases and J gave up 6 bases; unmatched junction bases: 2. The CDR3 totals 13 residues. The CDR3 sequence: CASSRDSNSPLHF. Here the CDR3 DNA reads TGTGCCAGCAGCCGGGACAGTAATTCACCCCTCCACTTT.

This clone was counted only a few times. The gene calls are TRBV27 and TRBJ1-6, with D possibly TRBD1 on 6 matching bases. The V and J ends lost 6 bases and 9 bases respectively, with 15 bases between them. There are 14 residues in the CDR3. Germline-derived CDR1 and CDR2 are MNHEY and SMNVEV (reference sequence). The CDR3 sequence is CASSTQGQGSPLHF. Here the CDR3 DNA reads TGTGCCAGCAGCACCCAGGGGCAGGGTTCACCCCTCCACTTT.

The genes are TRBV24-1 and TRBJ2-2; 7 nucleotides match TRBD2. V was pared by 2 bases and J by 4 bases, with 6 bases of the junction left unmatched. Germline assignment: CDR1 KGHDR and CDR2 SFDVKD. The CDR3 is made up of 16 amino acids. This CDR3 is CATSDSAGESTGELFF. The CDR3 DNA sequence: TGTGCCACCAGTGATTCGGCGGGGGAAAGCACCGGGGAGCTGTTTTTT.

This chain connects TRBV10-2 to TRBJ2-1; 11 bases fit TRBD1. This CDR3 region has 16 residues. The germline gives CDR1 WSHSY, CDR2 SAAADI. With 5 bases clipped from V and 7 bases from J, the junction kept 10 bases outside the gene matches. The CDR3 nucleotides are TGCGCCAGCAGTAAACGCGGACAGGGGGCGCAAAATGAGCAGTTCTTC. As protein: CASSKRGQGAQNEQFF.

This clone has just a few counts. The CDR3 DNA sequence: TGTGCCAGCAGTGAAGCGCTGGGACAGCGCTCACCCCTCCACTTT. This encodes CASSEALGQRSPLHF. The rearrangement uses TRBV2 and TRBJ1-6, with 7 bases lining up with TRBD1. V gave up 0 bases and J gave up 10 bases; unmatched junction bases: 6. CDR1 is SNHLY and CDR2 is FYNNEI in the germline V gene. CDR3 length equals 15 residues.

The genes are TRBV30 and TRBJ2-1; D uncertain. The CDR3 is 11 residues long. The ends were cut back, 1 base at V and 9 bases at J, with 7 bases in the middle. Germline V lookup: CDR1 GTSNPN, CDR2 SVGIG (reference sequence). CDR3 in amino acids: CAWSGLSEQFF. The CDR3 DNA is TGTGCCTGGAGTGGCCTTAGTGAGCAGTTCTTC.

V gene TRBV5-8 combines with J gene TRBJ1-6; D remains ambiguous. Germline CDR1 reads SGHTS; CDR2 reads YDEGEE. There are 16 residues in the CDR3. Trimming took off 0 bases at V and 5 bases at J, with 12 bases between the two ends. The CDR3: CASSLVAQVNNSPLHF. DNA of the CDR3: TGTGCCAGCAGCTTGGTCGCGCAGGTTAATAATTCACCCCTCCACTTT.

The CDR3 protein is CASSDGGGASPYEQYV. As DNA, the CDR3 is TGTGCCAGCAGTGATGGGGGGGGCGCGTCCCCCTACGAGCAGTACGTC. The chain uses TRBV2 and TRBJ2-7; D might be TRBD2 (7 bases). The V end lost 3 bases, the J end lost 2 bases, and 17 bases lay between the germline ends. The CDR3 is 16 amino acids. Germline V gene sequence: CDR1 SNHLY, CDR2 FYNNEI.

V gene TRBV11-2 combines with J gene TRBJ1-2, with D perhaps matching TRBD1 (6 bases). The CDR3 is made up of 18 amino acids. Trimming removed 5 bases at V and 2 bases at J, with 24 bases between. The germline gives CDR1 SGHAT, CDR2 FQNNGV. The CDR3 bases are TGTGCCAGCAGCCAACGTCTCCCGCCGGGACACATGAACTATGGCTACACCTTC. This codes for CASSQRLPPGHMNYGYTF.

The chain uses TRBV10-2 and TRBJ2-7, with 8 bases lining up with TRBD1. CDR3 length: 15 residues. Germline values: CDR1 WSHSY, CDR2 SAAADI. V lost 3 bases to trimming and J lost 4 bases; unmatched junction nucleotides: 8. CDR3 DNA: TGCGCCAGCAGTGACTTCAGGGGGCGCGTGTACGAGCAGTACTTC. Translation gives CASSDFRGRVYEQYF.

V is TRBV24-1 and J is TRBJ2-3, with 10 bases matching TRBD1. The CDR3 extends over 16 amino acids. Germline V gene sequence: CDR1 KGHDR, CDR2 SFDVKD. J gave up 3 bases and V 5 bases, and 7 bases lay outside the gene matches. CDR3 nucleotides: TGTGCCACCAGTGGGGACAGGGGCGGATTGACAGATACGCAGTATTTT. Amino acid sequence: CATSGDRGGLTDTQYF.

The chain recombines TRBV29-1 with TRBJ1-1; TRBD1 might be the D (5 bases). V lost 0 bases and J lost 0, with 8 bases in between. The V gene's germline CDR1 is SQVTM and CDR2 ANQGSEA. The CDR3 loop spans 14 amino acids. CDR3 nucleotide sequence: TGCAGCGTTGAAGACACAGGCTTGAACACTGAAGCTTTCTTT. Translating it yields CSVEDTGLNTEAFF.

The V gene is TRBV10-2, the J gene TRBJ1-5; 9 bases map to TRBD1. Trimming took 6 bases from V and 3 from J; bases not matched to a gene: 12. The CDR3 has 17 residues. Germline loops: CDR1 WSHSY, CDR2 SAAADI. The CDR3, as DNA: TGCGCCAGCAGATCCTCCGGGACAGGGCTCCTCAATCAGCCCCAGCATTTT. This translates into CASRSSGTGLLNQPQHF.

The chain couples TRBV3-1 (or the pseudogene TRBV3-2) to TRBJ1-6, with a possible D match to TRBD1 (5 bases). V was clipped by 2 bases and J by 5 bases, with 13 bases between them. Germline CDR1 LGHDT, CDR2 YNNKEL (reference sequence). This CDR3 is built from 16 residues. The CDR3 nucleotides read TGTGCCAGCAGCCAATCTCTGGGGGGGAATAATTCACCCCTCCACTTT. It is translated as CASSQSLGGNNSPLHF.